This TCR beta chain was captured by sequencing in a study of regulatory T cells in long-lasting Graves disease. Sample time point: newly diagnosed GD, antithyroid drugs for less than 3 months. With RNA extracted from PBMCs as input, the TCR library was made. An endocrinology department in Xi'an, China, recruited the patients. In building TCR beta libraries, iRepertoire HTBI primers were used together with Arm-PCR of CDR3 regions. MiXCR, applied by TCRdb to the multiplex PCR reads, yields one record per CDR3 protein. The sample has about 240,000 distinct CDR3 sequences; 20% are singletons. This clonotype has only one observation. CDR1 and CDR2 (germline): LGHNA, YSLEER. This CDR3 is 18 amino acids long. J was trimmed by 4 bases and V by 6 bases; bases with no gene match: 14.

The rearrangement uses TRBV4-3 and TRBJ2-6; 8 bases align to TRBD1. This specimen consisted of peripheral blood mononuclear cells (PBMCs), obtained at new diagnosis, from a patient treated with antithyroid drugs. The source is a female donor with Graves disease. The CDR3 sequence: CASSQIDRGLPGANVLTF. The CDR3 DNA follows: TGCGCCAGCAGTCAGATTGACAGGGGATTGCCCGGGGCCAACGTCCTGACTTTC.